This T cell receptor (beta chain) was identified in a study of metastatic and nonmetastatic thyroid tumors. Patients had received no treatment of any kind before thyroid surgery. The table lists this clone with a few counts. An end of the junction does not agree with germline; a read error may underlie this. TCRdb re-called clones from the PCR reads using MiXCR. The data contain roughly 13,000 clones, 32% of them seen just once; the ten biggest clones take up under 30%. Sequencing used tumor tissue. This TCR was recovered from a female donor with papillary thyroid cancer or a benign thyroid nodule (not recorded which). Some clones in this sample may be carry-over from other donors' samples.

The CDR3 sequence is CAISYSAASTGELFF. The CDR3 region has the DNA TGTGCCATCAGTTATTCTGCGGCGAGCACCGGGGAGCTGTTTTTT. V gene TRBV24-1 combines with J gene TRBJ2-2; D call uncertain. The CDR3 consists of 15 residues. The germline CDR1 and CDR2 sequences are KGHDR and SFDVKD.